The clone carrying this T cell receptor (beta chain) showed up just a few times. Its antigen remains unidentified. The data stem from a study of beta chain features in type 1 diabetes. Study conclusions and caveats: Patients showed naive, central memory and Treg TCRB repertoires that appeared more similar than those of healthy donors.

Sorted CD4+ subsets: naive, central memory, regulatory, stem cell-like memory (CD45RO/CCR7/CD25/CD127/CD95/CD27 panel). Trimming left V 2 bases short and J 6 bases short, with 8 bases between. The length of the CDR3 is 12 residues. Germline V CDR1 and CDR2: SGHRS, YFSETQ. Investigators reverse transcribed all isolated RNA, so they sequenced expressed TCRB transcripts. Assay: immunoSEQ multiplex PCR; the TCRdb copy retains only in-frame clones and omits some. The sample consists of a few hundred thousand clones, about 29% of them appearing once. This TCR was recovered from a man between 18 and 35 years old in good health. The gene calls are TRBV5-1 and TRBJ2-5; the D is unclear. The sequencing input was naive CD4+ T cells from blood. The CDR3 region is CASSFREQTQYF. CDR3 coding DNA: TGCGCCAGCAGCTTTAGGGAACAGACCCAGTACTTC.